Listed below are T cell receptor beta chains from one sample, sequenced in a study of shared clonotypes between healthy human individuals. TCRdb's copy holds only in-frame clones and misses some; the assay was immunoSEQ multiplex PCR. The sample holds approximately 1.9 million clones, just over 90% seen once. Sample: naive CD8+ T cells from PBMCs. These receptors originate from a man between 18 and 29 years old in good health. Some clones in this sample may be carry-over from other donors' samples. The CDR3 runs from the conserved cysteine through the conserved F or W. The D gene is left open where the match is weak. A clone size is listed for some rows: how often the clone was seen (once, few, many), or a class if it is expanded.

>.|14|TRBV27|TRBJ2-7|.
CASSLYSRPYEQYF
TGTGCCAGCAGTTTATACTCCCGACCCTACGAGCAGTACTTC
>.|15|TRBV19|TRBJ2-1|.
CASSTSGTLYNEQFF
TGTGCCAGTAGTACGAGCGGAACCCTTTACAATGAGCAGTTCTTC
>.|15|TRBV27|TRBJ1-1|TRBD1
CASSPPDRANTEAFF
TGTGCCAGCAGTCCCCCGGACAGGGCAAACACTGAAGCTTTCTTT
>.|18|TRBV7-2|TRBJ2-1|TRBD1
CASSLLSGTGLPYNEQFF
TGTGCCAGCAGCCTTTTATCCGGGACAGGGCTCCCATACAATGAGCAGTTCTTC
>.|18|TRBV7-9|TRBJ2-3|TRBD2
CASSSTTGLAASTDTQYF
TGTGCCAGCAGCTCTACGACCGGACTAGCGGCTAGCACAGATACGCAGTATTTT
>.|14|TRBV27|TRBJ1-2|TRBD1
CASRRTGDNYGYTF
TGTGCCAGCAGAAGGACAGGGGATAACTATGGCTACACCTTC
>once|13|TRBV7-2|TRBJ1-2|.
CASSSRDSLGYTF
TGTGCCAGCAGCTCTCGAGACAGTCTTGGCTACACCTTC
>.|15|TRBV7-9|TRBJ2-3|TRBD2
CASPRPGGRTDTQYF
TGTGCCAGCCCGCGCCCGGGGGGGCGTACAGATACGCAGTATTTT
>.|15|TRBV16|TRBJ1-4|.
CASSQFGRSNEKLFF
TGTGCCAGCAGCCAATTTGGGAGATCCAATGAAAAACTGTTTTTT
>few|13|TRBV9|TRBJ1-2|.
CASSVGGHGGYTF
TGTGCCAGCAGCGTAGGAGGGCATGGTGGCTACACCTTC
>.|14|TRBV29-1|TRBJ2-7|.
CSVEGGARFHEQYF
TGCAGCGTGGAGGGGGGGGCCCGCTTCCACGAGCAGTACTTC
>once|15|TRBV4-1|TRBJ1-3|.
CASSQVGGTGNTIYF
TGCGCCAGCAGCCAAGTTGGGGGAACTGGAAACACCATATATTTT
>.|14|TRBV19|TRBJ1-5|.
CASRDRDSNQPQHF
TGTGCCAGTAGGGACCGGGACAGCAATCAGCCCCAGCATTTT
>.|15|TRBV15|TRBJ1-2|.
CATSRDSTDWHGYTF
TGTGCCACCAGCAGAGATAGTACAGATTGGCATGGCTACACCTTC
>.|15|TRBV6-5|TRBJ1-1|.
CASTSVREGNTEAFF
TGTGCCAGCACCTCAGTCCGAGAGGGCAACACTGAAGCTTTCTTT
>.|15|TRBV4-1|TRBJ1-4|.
CASSHLREPNEKLFF
TGCGCCAGCAGCCACTTAAGGGAGCCCAATGAAAAACTGTTTTTT
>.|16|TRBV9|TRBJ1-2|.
CASSVDVGGRQTGYTF
TGTGCCAGCAGCGTAGACGTCGGAGGCCGGCAAACAGGCTACACCTTC
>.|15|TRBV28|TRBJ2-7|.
CASSPLRGGAYEQYF
TGTGCCAGCAGTCCTTTACGTGGAGGGGCCTACGAGCAGTACTTC
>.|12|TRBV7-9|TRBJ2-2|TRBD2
CAVGLVPGELFF
TGTGCCGTGGGACTAGTCCCCGGGGAGCTGTTTTTT
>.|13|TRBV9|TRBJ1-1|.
CASSVGLGQGAFF
TGTGCCAGCAGCGTTGGTCTCGGGCAGGGAGCTTTCTTT
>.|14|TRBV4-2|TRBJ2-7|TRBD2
CASSPSGTVYEQYF
TGTGCCAGCAGCCCAAGCGGGACCGTCTACGAGCAGTACTTC
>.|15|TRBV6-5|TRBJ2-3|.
CASSYALARRDTQYF
TGTGCCAGCAGCTACGCGCTCGCGCGCCGCGATACGCAGTATTTT
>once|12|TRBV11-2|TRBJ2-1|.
CASSFESVVQFF
TGTGCCAGCAGCTTCGAGTCCGTAGTGCAGTTCTTC
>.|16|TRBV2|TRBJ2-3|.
CASSEGLLPRTDTQYF
TGTGCCAGCAGTGAAGGACTGCTCCCCCGAACAGATACGCAGTATTTT
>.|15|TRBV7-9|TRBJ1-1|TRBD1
CASSSRDSKNTEAFF
TGTGCCAGCAGCTCCCGGGACAGTAAGAACACTGAAGCTTTCTTT
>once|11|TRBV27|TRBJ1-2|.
CASTSGYGYTF
TGTGCCAGCACATCCGGCTATGGCTACACCTTC
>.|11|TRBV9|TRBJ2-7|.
CASSPTYEQYF
TGTGCCAGCAGCCCAACCTACGAGCAGTACTTC
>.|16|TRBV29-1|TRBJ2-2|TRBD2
CSVEEVAGLGTGELFF
TGCAGCGTTGAAGAGGTAGCGGGATTGGGCACCGGGGAGCTGTTTTTT
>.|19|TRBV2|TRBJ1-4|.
CASSDWGGWDGPDNEKLFF
TGTGCCAGCAGTGATTGGGGGGGTTGGGATGGACCAGATAATGAAAAACTGTTTTTT
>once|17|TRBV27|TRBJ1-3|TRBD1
CASAPLTGTGPGNTIYF
TGTGCCAGCGCGCCGCTTACCGGGACAGGGCCTGGAAACACCATATATTTT
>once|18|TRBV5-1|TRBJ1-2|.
CASSIRGMAGSSSYGYTF
TGCGCCAGCAGCATACGAGGAATGGCAGGGTCCTCATCCTATGGCTACACCTTC
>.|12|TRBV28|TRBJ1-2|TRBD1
CASNPGGYGYTF
TGTGCCAGCAACCCAGGGGGGTATGGCTACACCTTC
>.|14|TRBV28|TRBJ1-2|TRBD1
CASRLRRTGDGYTF
TGTGCCAGCCGGCTCCGGAGAACAGGGGATGGCTACACCTTC
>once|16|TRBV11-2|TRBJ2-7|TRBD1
CASSLEGTGSVYEQYF
TGTGCCAGCAGCTTAGAAGGGACAGGGTCAGTCTACGAGCAGTACTTC
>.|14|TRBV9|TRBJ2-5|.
CASSARQSQETQYF
TGTGCCAGCAGCGCCCGACAGTCCCAAGAGACCCAGTACTTC
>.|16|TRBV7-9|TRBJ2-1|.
CASSLDGEAFYNEQFF
TGTGCCAGCAGCTTAGACGGGGAGGCTTTCTACAATGAGCAGTTCTTC
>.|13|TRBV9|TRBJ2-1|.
CASSPQRPNEQFF
TGTGCCAGCAGCCCCCAACGGCCTAACGAACAGTTCTTC
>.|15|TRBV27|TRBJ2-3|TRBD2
CASTGTSVPTDTQYF
TGTGCCAGCACCGGGACTAGTGTGCCCACAGATACGCAGTATTTT
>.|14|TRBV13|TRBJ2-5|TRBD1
CASSTRQGLETQYF
TGTGCCAGCAGCACCCGACAGGGCCTAGAGACCCAGTACTTC
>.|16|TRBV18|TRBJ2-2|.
CASSPVVYLNTGELFF
TGTGCCAGCTCACCTGTGGTCTACCTGAACACCGGGGAGCTGTTTTTT
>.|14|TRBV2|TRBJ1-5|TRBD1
CASTTGYSNQPQHF
TGTGCCAGCACGACAGGGTATAGCAATCAGCCCCAGCATTTT
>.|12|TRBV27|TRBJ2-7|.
CASSLTGGEQYF
TGTGCCAGCAGTTTAACTGGCGGCGAGCAGTACTTC
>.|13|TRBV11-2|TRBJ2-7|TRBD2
CASSSGSNSEQYF
TGTGCCAGCTCCAGCGGGAGTAATAGCGAGCAGTACTTC
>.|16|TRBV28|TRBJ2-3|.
CASSPKTEASTDTQYF
TGTGCCAGCAGTCCAAAGACAGAGGCTAGCACAGATACGCAGTATTTT
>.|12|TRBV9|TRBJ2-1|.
CASSAGRGEQFF
TGTGCCAGCAGCGCAGGACGGGGTGAGCAGTTCTTC
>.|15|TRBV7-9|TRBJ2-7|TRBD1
CASMGEGTVAYEQYF
TGTGCCAGCATGGGAGAAGGGACAGTGGCCTACGAGCAGTACTTC